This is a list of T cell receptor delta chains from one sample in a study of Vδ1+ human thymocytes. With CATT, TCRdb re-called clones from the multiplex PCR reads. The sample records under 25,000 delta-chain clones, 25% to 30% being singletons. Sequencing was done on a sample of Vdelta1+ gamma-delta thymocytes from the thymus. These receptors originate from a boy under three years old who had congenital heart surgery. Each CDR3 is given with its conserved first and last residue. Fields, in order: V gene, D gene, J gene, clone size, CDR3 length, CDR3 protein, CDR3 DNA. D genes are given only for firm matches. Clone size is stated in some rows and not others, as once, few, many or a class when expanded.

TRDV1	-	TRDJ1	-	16	CALGEGFGECTDKLIF	TGTGCTCTTGGGGAAGGGTTTGGAGAGTGCACCGATAAACTCATCTTT
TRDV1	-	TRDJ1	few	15	CALGEALFATDKLIF	TGTGCTCTTGGGGAGGCCCTTTTTGCCACGGATAAACTCATCTTT
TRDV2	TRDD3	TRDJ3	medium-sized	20	CACTTTTGGFSTWDTRQMFF	TGTGCCTGTACTACGACTACTGGGGGATTTAGTACCTGGGACACCCGACAGATGTTTTTC
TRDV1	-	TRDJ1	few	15	CALGELKLYTDKLIF	TGTGCTCTTGGGGAACTAAAACTGTACACCGATAAACTCATCTTT
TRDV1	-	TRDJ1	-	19	CALGERIVGYGWYTDKLIF	TGTGCTCTTGGGGAAAGGATTGTTGGGTATGGCTGGTACACCGATAAACTCATCTTT
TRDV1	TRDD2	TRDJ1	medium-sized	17	CALGVPTTTGAPGGLIF	TGTGCTCTTGGGGTTCCTACGACGACCGGGGCCCCAGGGGGGCTCATCTTT
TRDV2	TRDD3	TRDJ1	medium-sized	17	CACDSGGIRDYTDKLIF	TGTGCCTGTGACAGCGGGGGGATAAGGGACTACACCGATAAACTCATCTTT
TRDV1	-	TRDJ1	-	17	CALEELGTSFEADKLIF	TGTGCTCTTGAGGAACTAGGTACTTCCTTCGAAGCCGATAAACTCATCTTT
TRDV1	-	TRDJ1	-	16	CALGESSFAREIKLIF	TGTGCTCTTGGGGAAAGCTCTTTCGCTCGGGAGATTAAACTCATCTTT
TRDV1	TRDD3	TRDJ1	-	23	CALGELLDFPQGNWGIRADKLIF	TGTGCTCTTGGGGAACTGTTGGACTTCCCACAGGGTAACTGGGGGATACGTGCCGATAAACTCATCTTT
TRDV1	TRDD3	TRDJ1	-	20	CALRVLSSGFLLGDTDKLIF	TGTGCTCTTAGGGTCCTCAGCTCAGGTTTTTTACTGGGGGACACCGATAAACTCATCTTT
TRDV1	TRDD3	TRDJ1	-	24	CALGELSPHVVRVFTGGCTDKLIF	TGTGCTCTTGGGGAACTATCTCCTCACGTGGTTAGGGTATTTACTGGGGGCTGCACCGATAAACTCATCTTT
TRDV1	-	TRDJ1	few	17	CALGGASPVMRFHKLIF	TGTGCTCTTGGGGGTGCTTCCCCCGTAATGCGCTTCCATAAACTCATCTTT
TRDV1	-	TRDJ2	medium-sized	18	CALGERTRGSTLTAQLFF	TGTGCTCTTGGGGAACGAACAAGGGGGTCAACTTTGACAGCACAACTCTTCTTT
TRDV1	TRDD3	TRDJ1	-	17	CALGEKLGDTRSDKLIF	TGCGCTCTTGGGGAGAAACTGGGGGATACGCGTTCCGATAAACTCATCTTT
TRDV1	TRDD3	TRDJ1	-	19	CALGGTFGGFPPYTDKLIF	TGTGCTCTTGGGGGAACCTTTGGGGGATTCCCCCCGTACACCGATAAACTCATCTTT
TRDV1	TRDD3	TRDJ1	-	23	CALGELLLSPSSYWGTDTDKLIF	TGTGCTCTTGGGGAACTACTCCTTTCGCCTTCCTCGTACTGGGGGACCGACACCGATAAACTCATCTTT
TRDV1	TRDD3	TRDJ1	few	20	CALGEGGHSFTGDTPNGLIF	TGTGCTCTTGGGGAAGGGGGCCATTCCTTTACTGGGGATACCCCCAACGGACTCATCTTT
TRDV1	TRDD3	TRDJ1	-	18	CALGEDDPVWGISDKLIF	TGTGCTCTTGGGGAAGATGACCCAGTCTGGGGGATAAGCGATAAACTCATCTTT
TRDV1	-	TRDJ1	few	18	CALGTRRGLGVHTDKLIF	TGTGCTCTTGGGACAAGACGTGGTCTTGGGGTCCACACCGATAAACTCATCTTT
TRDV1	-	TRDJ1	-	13	CALGADTPDKLIF	TGTGCTCTTGGAGCCGATACTCCCGATAAACTCATCTTT
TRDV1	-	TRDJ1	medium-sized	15	CALGECPSNTLELIF	TGTGCTCTTGGGGAATGCCCCTCAAACACCCTAGAACTCATCTTT
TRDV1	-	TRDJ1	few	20	CALGDRTGLRSGGYTDKLIF	TGTGCTCTTGGGGACCGGACCGGCCTACGTAGTGGGGGGTACACCGATAAACTCATCTTT
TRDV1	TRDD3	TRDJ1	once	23	CALGEISPLTGGYNLTYTDKLIF	TGTGCTCTTGGGGAAATCTCCCCGCTTACTGGGGGATATAACCTTACATACACCGATAAACTCATCTTT
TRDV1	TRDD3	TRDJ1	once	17	CALGDSLLGDTGDKLIF	TGTGCTCTTGGGGACAGCCTCCTTGGGGATACCGGCGATAAACTCATCTTT
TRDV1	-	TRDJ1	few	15	CALGDCPGDTDKLIF	TGTGCTCTTGGGGACTGTCCTGGGGACACCGATAAACTCATCTTT
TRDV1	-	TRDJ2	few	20	CALGELHARAREALTAQLFF	TGTGCTCTTGGGGAACTCCATGCACGGGCCCGCGAAGCTTTGACAGCACAACTCTTCTTT
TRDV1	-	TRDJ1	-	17	CALGELYRGGAKYKLIF	TGTGCTCTTGGGGAACTCTACCGAGGTGGGGCGAAGTACAAACTCATCTTT
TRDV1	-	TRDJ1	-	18	CALGDPHRDWCDTDKLIF	TGTGCTCTTGGGGATCCTCACCGTGACTGGTGCGACACCGATAAACTCATCTTT
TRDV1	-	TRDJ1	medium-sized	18	CALGKGPQFLTLAHKLIF	TGTGCTCTTGGGAAAGGTCCCCAATTTCTGACACTGGCTCATAAACTCATCTTT